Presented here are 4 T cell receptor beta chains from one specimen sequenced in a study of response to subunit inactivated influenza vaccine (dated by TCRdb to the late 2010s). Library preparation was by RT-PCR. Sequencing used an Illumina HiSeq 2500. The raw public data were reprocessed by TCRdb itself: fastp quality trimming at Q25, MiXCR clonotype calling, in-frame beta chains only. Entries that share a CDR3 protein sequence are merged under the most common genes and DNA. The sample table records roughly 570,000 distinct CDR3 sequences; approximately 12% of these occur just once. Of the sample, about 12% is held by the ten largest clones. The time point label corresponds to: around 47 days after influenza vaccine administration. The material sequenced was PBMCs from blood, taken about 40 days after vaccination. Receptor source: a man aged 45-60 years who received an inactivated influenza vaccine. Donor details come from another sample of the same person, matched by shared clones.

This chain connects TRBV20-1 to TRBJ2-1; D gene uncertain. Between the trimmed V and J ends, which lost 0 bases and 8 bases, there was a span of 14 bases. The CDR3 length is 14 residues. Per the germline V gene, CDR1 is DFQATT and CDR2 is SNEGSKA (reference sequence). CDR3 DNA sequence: TGCAGTGCTAGAGATCGGAAAGGGTGGGATGAGCAGTTCTTC. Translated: CSARDRKGWDEQFF.

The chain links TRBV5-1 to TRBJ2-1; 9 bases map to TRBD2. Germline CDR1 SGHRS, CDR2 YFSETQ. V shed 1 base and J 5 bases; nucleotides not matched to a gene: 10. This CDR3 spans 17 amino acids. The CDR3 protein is CASSLFRAGGQNNEQFF. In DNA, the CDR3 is TGCGCCAGCAGCTTGTTTAGAGCGGGGGGACAAAACAATGAGCAGTTCTTC.

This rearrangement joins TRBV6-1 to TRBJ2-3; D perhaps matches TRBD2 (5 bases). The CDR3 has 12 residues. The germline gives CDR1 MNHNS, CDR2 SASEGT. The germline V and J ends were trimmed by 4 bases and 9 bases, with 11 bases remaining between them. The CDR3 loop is CASSGGSRTQYF. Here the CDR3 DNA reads TGTGCCAGCAGTGGCGGGTCAAGGACGCAGTATTTT.

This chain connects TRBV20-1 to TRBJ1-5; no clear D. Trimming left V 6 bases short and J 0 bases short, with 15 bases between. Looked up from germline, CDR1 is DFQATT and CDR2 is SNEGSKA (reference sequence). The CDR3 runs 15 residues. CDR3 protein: CSAKPRGNSNQPQHF. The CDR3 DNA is TGCAGTGCCAAACCTCGGGGTAATAGCAATCAGCCCCAGCATTTT.